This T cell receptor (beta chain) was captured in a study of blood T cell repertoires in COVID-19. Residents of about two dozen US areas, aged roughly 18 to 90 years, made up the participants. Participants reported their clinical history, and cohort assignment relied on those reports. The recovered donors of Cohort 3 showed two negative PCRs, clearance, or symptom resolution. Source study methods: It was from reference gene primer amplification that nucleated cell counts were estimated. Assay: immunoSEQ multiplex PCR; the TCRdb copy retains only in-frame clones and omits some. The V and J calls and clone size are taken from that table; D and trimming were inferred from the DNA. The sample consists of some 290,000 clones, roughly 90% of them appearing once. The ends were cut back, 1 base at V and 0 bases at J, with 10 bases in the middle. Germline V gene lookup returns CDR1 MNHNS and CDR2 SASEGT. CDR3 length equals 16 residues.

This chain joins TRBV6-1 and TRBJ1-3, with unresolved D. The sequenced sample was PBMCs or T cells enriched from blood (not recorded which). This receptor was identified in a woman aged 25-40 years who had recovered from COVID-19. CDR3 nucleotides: TGTGCCAGCAGTGAAGGTTACAGCTTCTCTGGAAACACCATATATTTT. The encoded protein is CASSEGYSFSGNTIYF.